A single sample gave rise to the 18 T cell receptor beta chains below, sequenced in a study of radiotherapy plus CTLA-4 blockade in lung cancer. The data were produced by immunoSEQ multiplex PCR, yet TCRdb's version contains in-frame clones alone and is incomplete. The sample yields approximately 100,000 clones, 85% to 90% seen once. Material: peripheral blood, obtained from a patient treated with radiotherapy plus ipilimumab. These receptors came from a human donor with non-small cell lung cancer that progressed on radiotherapy plus ipilimumab. Some clones in this sample may be carry-over from other donors' samples.

The V gene is TRBV6-5, the J gene TRBJ2-6, with D hard to call. CDR3 length: 15 residues. Germline values: CDR1 MNHEY, CDR2 SVGAGI. V was cut by 5 bases and J by 4 bases, with 12 bases left in between. The CDR3 region is CASSPGWSGANVLTF. The CDR3 DNA reads TGTGCCAGCAGTCCCGGTTGGTCCGGGGCCAACGTCCTGACTTTC.

V and J are TRBV2 and TRBJ1-2; possible D gene TRBD1, 5 bases. With 2 bases removed from V and 8 bases from J, the gap between germline ends came to 18 bases. The CDR3 covers 15 residues. Germline CDR1 reads SNHLY; CDR2 reads FYNNEI. The CDR3 sequence: CASSESGRVGVGYTF. Here the CDR3 DNA reads TGTGCCAGCAGTGAAAGTGGCAGGGTCGGGGTCGGCTACACCTTC.

The chain is built from TRBV4-1 and TRBJ2-5; D perhaps matches TRBD2 (7 bases). CDR1 and CDR2 from the germline V gene are MGHRA and YSYEKL. The CDR3 runs to 15 residues. Trimming pared 3 bases from V and 2 bases from J, leaving 13 bases between. CDR3 DNA sequence: TGCGCCAGCAGCCAGGGGGGGCCCAGGCAAGAGACCCAGTACTTC. As protein: CASSQGGPRQETQYF.

CDR3 loop: CASSLRGGDTQYF. CDR3 nucleotide sequence: TGTGCCAGCAGCTTAAGGGGGGGAGATACGCAGTATTTT. The V call is TRBV11-3, the J call TRBJ2-3; perhaps TRBD2 as D (7 bases). V was shortened by 2 bases and J by 5 bases, with 8 bases between the two germline ends. The germline V gene has CDR1 SGHNT and CDR2 YENEEA. The CDR3 totals 13 residues.

About this clone itself: Other DNA variants within this sample encode the same CDR3. This CDR3 is CASSLQGRGNTIYF. The CDR3 DNA sequence: TGCGCCAGCAGCTTGCAGGGGCGTGGAAACACCATATATTTT. This sequence joins TRBV5-1 and TRBJ1-3; a possible D gene is TRBD1 (6 bases). Germline CDR1 reads SGHRS; CDR2 reads YFSETQ. The germline V and J ends were trimmed by 1 base and 3 bases, with 8 bases remaining between them. This CDR3 is built from 14 residues.

The chain has TRBV7-9 and TRBJ1-5; D is undetermined. Looked up from germline, CDR1 is SEHNR and CDR2 is FQNEAQ (reference sequence). Trimming took off 6 bases at V and 5 bases at J, with 14 bases between the two ends. The CDR3 is made up of 14 amino acids. CDR3 residues: CASSTGGEHQPQHF. For the CDR3, the DNA is TGTGCCAGCAGTACCGGCGGGGAGCATCAGCCCCAGCATTTT.

V gene TRBV9 combines with J gene TRBJ2-4; 7 bases line up with TRBD1. The CDR3 consists of 13 residues. Germline V gives CDR1 SGDLS, CDR2 YYNGEE. J gave up 5 bases and V 4 bases, and 3 bases lay outside the gene matches. CDR3 nucleotides: TGTGCCAGCAGCCCCGGGACAGAAAACATTCAGTACTTC. Its protein product is CASSPGTENIQYF. The full variable domain, completed using reference TRBV9 and TRBJ2-4, is DSGVTQTPKHLITATGQRVTLRCSPRSGDLSVYWYQQSLDQGLQFLIQYYNGEERAKGNILERFSAQQFPDLHSELNLSSLELGDSALYFCASSPGTENIQYFGAGTRLSVL.

A single count supports this clone. The chain combines TRBV11-2 with TRBJ2-2; D gene unclear. The CDR3 runs 16 residues. Germline CDR1 is SGHAT and CDR2 is FQNNGV. V lost 1 base and J 0 bases, leaving 9 bases between the germline ends. The CDR3: CASSLAFSPNTGELFF. The CDR3 region has the DNA TGTGCCAGCAGCTTAGCCTTCTCACCGAACACCGGGGAGCTGTTTTTT. Based on the CDR3 plus reference TRBV11-2 and TRBJ2-2, the full variable domain is EAGVAQSPRYKIIEKRQSVAFWCNPISGHATLYWYQQILGQGPKLLIQFQNNGVVDDSQLPKDRFSAERLKGVDSTLKIQPAKLEDSAVYLCASSLAFSPNTGELFFGEGSRLTVL.

V and J are TRBV28 and TRBJ1-5; 7 bases match TRBD1. The CDR3 is 13 residues long. From germline, CDR1 is MDHEN and CDR2 SYDVKM. After removal of 6 bases from V and 13 bases from J, the junction contained 12 bases not matched to a gene. The CDR3 spells CASSLRQGTLQHF. The DNA of the CDR3 is TGTGCCAGCAGCCTCCGACAGGGAACCCTACAGCATTTT.

This chain uses TRBV4-2 with TRBJ2-1; no clear D. This CDR3 is 15 amino acids long. Germline CDR1 LGHNA, CDR2 YNFKEQ. V shed 1 base and J shed 2 bases, with 9 bases lying between them. Here the CDR3 reads CASSQVESTYNEQFF. CDR3 coding DNA: TGTGCCAGCAGCCAAGTGGAAAGTACCTACAATGAGCAGTTCTTC.

The rearrangement uses TRBV27 and TRBJ2-6; D remains unclear. The V end was cut by 5 bases, the J end by 0 bases, with 5 bases between. Germline values: CDR1 MNHEY, CDR2 SMNVEV (reference sequence). There are 14 residues in the CDR3. CDR3 nucleotides: TGTGCCAGCAGTAAGTTCTCTGGGGCCAACGTCCTGACTTTC. This codes for CASSKFSGANVLTF.

This chain joins TRBV11-2 and TRBJ1-1; 7 nucleotides line up with TRBD1. The CDR3 sequence is 15 residues long. J gave up 3 bases and V 5 bases, and 9 bases lay outside the gene matches. Germline CDR1 reads SGHAT; CDR2 reads FQNNGV. Here the CDR3 DNA reads TGTGCCAGCAGCCCTCAAAGACAGGGATACACTGAAGCTTTCTTT. Translating it yields CASSPQRQGYTEAFF.

The chain is built from TRBV5-1 and TRBJ2-7, with D perhaps TRBD1 (6 bases). This CDR3 spans 15 amino acids. Trimming took off 2 bases at V and 0 bases at J, with 12 bases between the two ends. Germline V gene data show CDR1 as SGHRS and CDR2 as YFSETQ. This CDR3 is CASSLTGTRSYEQYF. The DNA for the CDR3 is TGCGCCAGCAGCTTAACCGGGACACGCTCCTACGAGCAGTACTTC.

The V gene is TRBV10-3, the J gene TRBJ2-1, with D unresolved. Germline CDR1 and CDR2: ENHRY and SYGVKD. This CDR3 spans 14 amino acids. Trimming took 8 bases from V and 9 from J, leaving 20 bases between them. This CDR3 is CAIESQPEYGEQFF. CDR3 sequence (DNA): TGTGCCATCGAGTCCCAGCCCGAATACGGTGAGCAGTTCTTC.

The chain joins TRBV19 to TRBJ2-3, with D possibly matching TRBD2 (5 bases). Germline V lookup: CDR1 LNHDA, CDR2 SQIVND (reference sequence). V was clipped by 3 bases and J by 3 bases, with 13 bases between them. The CDR3 totals 15 residues. CDR3 loop: CASSMSGFETDTQYF. The DNA for the CDR3 is TGTGCCAGTAGTATGTCGGGGTTCGAGACAGATACGCAGTATTTT.

The table lists this clone with a count of one. CDR3 residues: CASSFHGGETLNNYGYTF. The CDR3 DNA reads TGCGCCAGCAGCTTCCATGGGGGGGAGACACTTAATAACTATGGCTACACCTTC. V usage is TRBV4-3 and J usage is TRBJ1-2, with a weak D call TRBD1 (5 bases). The V gene's germline CDR1 is LGHNA and CDR2 YSLEER. This CDR3 contains 18 residues. V lost 5 bases to trimming and J lost 1 base, with 23 bases between them.

There are a few counts of this clone. This chain links TRBV7-8 with TRBJ1-1; possible D gene TRBD1, 6 bases. The germline CDR1 and CDR2 sequences are SGHVS and FQNEAQ. CDR3 length: 14 residues. V lost 6 bases, J lost 7 bases, and 18 bases lay in between. The CDR3 DNA reads as TGTGCCAGCAGATTGGGGGCCCAGTCAAATGAAGCTTTCTTT. Translating it yields CASRLGAQSNEAFF.

CDR3 DNA: TGTGCCAGCAGCTTGGTCAGGGCTGCTGGCTACACCTTC. Its translation is CASSLVRAAGYTF. This sequence joins TRBV5-8 and TRBJ1-2; D might be TRBD1 (5 bases). Trimming took 0 bases from V and 7 from J, leaving 10 bases between them. The CDR3 is made up of 13 amino acids. Germline V gives CDR1 SGHTS, CDR2 YDEGEE.